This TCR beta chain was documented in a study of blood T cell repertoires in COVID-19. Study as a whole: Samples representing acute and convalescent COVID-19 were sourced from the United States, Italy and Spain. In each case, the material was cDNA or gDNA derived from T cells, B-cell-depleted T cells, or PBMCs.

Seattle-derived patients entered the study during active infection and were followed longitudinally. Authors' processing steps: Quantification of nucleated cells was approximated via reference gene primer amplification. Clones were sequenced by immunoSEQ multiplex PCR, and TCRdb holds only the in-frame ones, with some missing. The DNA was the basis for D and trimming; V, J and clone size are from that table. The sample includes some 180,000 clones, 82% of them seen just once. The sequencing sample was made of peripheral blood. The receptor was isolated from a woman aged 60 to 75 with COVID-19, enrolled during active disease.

The DNA of the CDR3 is TGCGCCATTTCTCAGGGGAGAGGCTATGGCTACACCTTC. It translates to CAISQGRGYGYTF. The chain uses TRBV4-1 and TRBJ1-2, with D possibly being TRBD1 (6 bases). Germline CDR1 reads MGHRA; CDR2 reads YSYEKL. The CDR3 runs 13 residues. V shed 10 bases and J shed 4 bases, with 16 bases lying between them.